What follows describes a single T cell receptor beta chain. This may be a read error: a much more frequent sequence differs by one nucleotide. This entry is derived from a study of tumor-infiltrating lymphocytes in primary liver carcinoma. The tissue used was unsorted bulk material of 20-30 mg. RNA and DNA were co-extracted from it with the AllPrep DNA/RNA mini kit. With a constant-region primer, TCR beta cDNA was made from approximately 450 ng of total RNA. Three nested multiplex PCR rounds of slightly modified ARM-PCR generated TCR beta libraries. The two initial PCR rounds, nine to eleven cycles each, used TRBV1-TRBV30 forward and C-beta reverse primers. TCRdb processed the multiplex PCR reads anew with MiXCR; each CDR3 protein has one entry. The repertoire holds just under 55,000 distinct CDR3 sequences, with 60% to 75% as singletons. This CDR3 is built from 14 residues. Deletions cut 7 bases from V and 3 bases from J, with 14 bases between. CDR1 is KGHDR, CDR2 SFDVKD, per germline.

The clonotype was recovered from a man aged 35-49 years with primary liver carcinoma and hepatitis B virus infection. The sample consisted of liver tumor tissue from sampling region 2. The subset denotes: tumor region T2, inferior pole. This rearrangement joins TRBV24-1 to TRBJ2-5, with a weak D call TRBD1 (5 bases). The CDR3 spells CATRATEEEETQYF. CDR3 coding DNA: TGTGCCACCAGAGCGACAGAGGAAGAAGAGACCCAGTACTTC.